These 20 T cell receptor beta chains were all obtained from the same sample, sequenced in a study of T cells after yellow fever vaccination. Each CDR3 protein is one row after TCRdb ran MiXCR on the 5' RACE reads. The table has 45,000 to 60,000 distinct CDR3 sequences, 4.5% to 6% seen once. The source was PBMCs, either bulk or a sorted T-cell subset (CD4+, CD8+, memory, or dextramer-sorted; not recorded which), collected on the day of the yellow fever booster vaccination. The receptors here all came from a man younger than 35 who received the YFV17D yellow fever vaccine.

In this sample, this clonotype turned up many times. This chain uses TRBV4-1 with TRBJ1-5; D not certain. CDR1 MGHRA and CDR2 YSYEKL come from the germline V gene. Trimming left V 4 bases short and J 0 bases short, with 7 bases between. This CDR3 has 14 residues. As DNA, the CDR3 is TGCGCCAGCAGCCTGGCAAATAGCAATCAGCCCCAGCATTTT. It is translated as CASSLANSNQPQHF.

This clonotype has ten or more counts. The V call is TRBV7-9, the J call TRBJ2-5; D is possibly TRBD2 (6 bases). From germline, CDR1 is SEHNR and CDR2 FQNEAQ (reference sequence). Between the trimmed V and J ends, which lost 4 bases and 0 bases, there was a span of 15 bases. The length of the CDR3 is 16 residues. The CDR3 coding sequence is TGTGCCAGCAGCTCCTACGACGGGAGCTACCAAGAGACCCAGTACTTC. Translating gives CASSSYDGSYQETQYF. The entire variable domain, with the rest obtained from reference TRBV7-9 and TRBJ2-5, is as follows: DTGVSQNPRHKITKRGQNVTFRCDPISEHNRLYWYRQTLGQGPEFLTYFQNEAQLEKSRLLSDRFSAERPKGSFSTLEIQRTEQGDSAMYLCASSSYDGSYQETQYFGPGTRLLVL.

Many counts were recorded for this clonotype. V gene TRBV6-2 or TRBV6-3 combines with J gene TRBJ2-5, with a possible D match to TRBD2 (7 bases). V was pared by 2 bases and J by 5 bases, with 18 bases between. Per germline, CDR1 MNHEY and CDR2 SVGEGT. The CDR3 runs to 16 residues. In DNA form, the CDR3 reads TGTGCCAGCAGTTACACAGGGAGGGTAGTCGGGGAGACCCAGTACTTC. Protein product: CASSYTGRVVGETQYF.

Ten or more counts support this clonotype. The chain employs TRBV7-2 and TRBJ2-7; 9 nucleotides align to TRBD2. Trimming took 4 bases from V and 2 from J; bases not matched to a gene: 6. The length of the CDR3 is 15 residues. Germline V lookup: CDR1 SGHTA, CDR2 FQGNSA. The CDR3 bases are TGTGCCAGCAGCTCCGCGGGGGGGCGGACCTACGAGCAGTACTTC. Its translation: CASSSAGGRTYEQYF.

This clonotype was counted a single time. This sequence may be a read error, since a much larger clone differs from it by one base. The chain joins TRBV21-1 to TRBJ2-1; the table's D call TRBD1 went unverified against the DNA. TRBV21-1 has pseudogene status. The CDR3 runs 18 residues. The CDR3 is CASSKPSSGGQPYNEQFF. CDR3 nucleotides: TGTGCCAGCAGCAAACCTTCCTCTGGGGGACAACCCTACAATGAGCAGTTCTTC.

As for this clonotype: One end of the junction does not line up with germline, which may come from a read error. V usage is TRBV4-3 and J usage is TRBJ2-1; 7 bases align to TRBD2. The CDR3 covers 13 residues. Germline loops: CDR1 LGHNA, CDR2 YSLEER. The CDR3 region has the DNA TGCGCCAGCAGCCACGGCGGGGGAGAAATAATGCTCTTC. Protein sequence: CASSHGGGEIMLF.

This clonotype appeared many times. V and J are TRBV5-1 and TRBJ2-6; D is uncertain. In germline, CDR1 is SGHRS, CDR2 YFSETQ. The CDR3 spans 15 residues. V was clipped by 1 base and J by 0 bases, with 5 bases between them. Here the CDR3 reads CASSLSVSGANVLTF. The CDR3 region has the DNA TGCGCCAGCAGCTTGAGCGTCTCTGGGGCCAACGTCCTGACTTTC.

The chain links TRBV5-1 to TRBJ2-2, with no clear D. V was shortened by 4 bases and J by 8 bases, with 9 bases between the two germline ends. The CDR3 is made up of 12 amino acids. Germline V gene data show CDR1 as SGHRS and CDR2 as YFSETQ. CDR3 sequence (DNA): TGCGCCAGCAGCATTCCGGAAGGGGAGCTGTTTTTT. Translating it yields CASSIPEGELFF.

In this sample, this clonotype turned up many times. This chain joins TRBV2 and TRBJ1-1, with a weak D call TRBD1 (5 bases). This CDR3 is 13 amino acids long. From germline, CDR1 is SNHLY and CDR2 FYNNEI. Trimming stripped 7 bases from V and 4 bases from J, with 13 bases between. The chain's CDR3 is CASIRRAATEAFF. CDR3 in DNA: TGTGCCAGCATACGCAGGGCGGCCACTGAAGCTTTCTTT.

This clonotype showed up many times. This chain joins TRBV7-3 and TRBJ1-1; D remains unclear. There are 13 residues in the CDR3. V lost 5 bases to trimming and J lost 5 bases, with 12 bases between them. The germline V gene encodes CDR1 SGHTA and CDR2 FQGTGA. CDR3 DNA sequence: TGTGCCAGCAGCCCGTCTTTATATACTGAAGCTTTCTTT. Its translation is CASSPSLYTEAFF.

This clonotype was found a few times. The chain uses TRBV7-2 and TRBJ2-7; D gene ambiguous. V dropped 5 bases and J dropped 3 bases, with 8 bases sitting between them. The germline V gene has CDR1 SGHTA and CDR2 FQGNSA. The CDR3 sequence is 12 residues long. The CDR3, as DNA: TGTGCCAGCAGCGCAGCCTACTACGAGCAGTACGTC. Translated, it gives CASSAAYYEQYV.

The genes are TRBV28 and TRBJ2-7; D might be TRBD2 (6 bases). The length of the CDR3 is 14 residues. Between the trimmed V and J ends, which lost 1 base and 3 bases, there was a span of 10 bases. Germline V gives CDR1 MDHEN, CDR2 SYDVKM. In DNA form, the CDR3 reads TGTGCCAGCAGTTTATACGGGAGCCTCTACGAGCAGTACGTC. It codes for CASSLYGSLYEQYV.

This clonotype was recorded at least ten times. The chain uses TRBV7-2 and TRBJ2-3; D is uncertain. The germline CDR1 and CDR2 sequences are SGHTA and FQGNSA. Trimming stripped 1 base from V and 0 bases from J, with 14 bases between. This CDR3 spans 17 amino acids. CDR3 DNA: TGTGCCAGCAGCTTAGACACCTATTTTGCTAGCACAGATACGCAGTATTTT. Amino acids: CASSLDTYFASTDTQYF.

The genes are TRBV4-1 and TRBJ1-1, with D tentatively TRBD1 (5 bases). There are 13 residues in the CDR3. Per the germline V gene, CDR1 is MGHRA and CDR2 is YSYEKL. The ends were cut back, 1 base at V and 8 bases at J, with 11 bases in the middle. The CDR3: CASSQGGALEAFF. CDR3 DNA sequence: TGCGCCAGCAGCCAAGGTGGGGCCTTAGAAGCTTTCTTT.

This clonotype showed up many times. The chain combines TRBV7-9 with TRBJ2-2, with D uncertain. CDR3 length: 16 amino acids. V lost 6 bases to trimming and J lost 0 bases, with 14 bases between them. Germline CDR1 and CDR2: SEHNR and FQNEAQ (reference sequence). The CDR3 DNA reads TGTGCCAGCAGGGTAAAAGAGCGTGCGAACACCGGGGAGCTGTTTTTT. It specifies CASRVKERANTGELFF.

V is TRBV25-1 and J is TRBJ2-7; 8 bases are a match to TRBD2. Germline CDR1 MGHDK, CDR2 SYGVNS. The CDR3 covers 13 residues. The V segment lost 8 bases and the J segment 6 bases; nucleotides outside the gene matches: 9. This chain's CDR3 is CASGAGGVGEQYV. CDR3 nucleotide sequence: TGTGCCAGCGGTGCCGGGGGGGTAGGCGAGCAGTACGTC.

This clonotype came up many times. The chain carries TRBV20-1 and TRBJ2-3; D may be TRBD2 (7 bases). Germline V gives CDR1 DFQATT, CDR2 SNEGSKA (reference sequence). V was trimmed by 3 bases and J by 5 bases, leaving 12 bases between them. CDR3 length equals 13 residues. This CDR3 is CSARGGPGDTQYF. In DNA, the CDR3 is TGCAGTGCTAGGGGGGGGCCGGGAGATACGCAGTATTTT.

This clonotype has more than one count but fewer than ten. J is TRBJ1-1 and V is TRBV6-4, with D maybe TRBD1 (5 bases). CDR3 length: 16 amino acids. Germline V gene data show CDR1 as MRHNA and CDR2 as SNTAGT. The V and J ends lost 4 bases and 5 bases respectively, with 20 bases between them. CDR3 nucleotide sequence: TGTGCCAGCAGTGGGGGCGTTAGGGGAAGGTTGACTGAAGCTTTCTTT. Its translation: CASSGGVRGRLTEAFF.

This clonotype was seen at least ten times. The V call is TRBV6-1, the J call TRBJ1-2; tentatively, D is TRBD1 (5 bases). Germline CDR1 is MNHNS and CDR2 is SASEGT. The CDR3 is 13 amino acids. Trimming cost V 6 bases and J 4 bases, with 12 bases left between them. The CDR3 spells CASSMWGRYGYTF. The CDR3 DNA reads TGTGCCAGCAGCATGTGGGGACGCTATGGCTACACCTTC.

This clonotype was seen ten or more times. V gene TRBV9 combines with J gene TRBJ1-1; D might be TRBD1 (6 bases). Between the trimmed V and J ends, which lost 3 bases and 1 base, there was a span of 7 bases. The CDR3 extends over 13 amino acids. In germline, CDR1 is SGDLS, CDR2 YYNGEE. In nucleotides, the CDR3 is TGTGCCAGCAGCGCGGACAGGAACACTGAAGCTTTCTTT. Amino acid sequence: CASSADRNTEAFF.